This T cell receptor (beta chain) was sequenced for a study of Ad26.COV2.S vaccination and SARS-CoV-2 variants. The wider study: Donor was in the COV1001 Ad26.COV2.S trial arm.

Here immunoSEQ multiplex PCR was the method, and the copy in TCRdb shows in-frame clones only, minus some. The repertoire holds some 250,000 clones, approximately 87% seen once, with 9.5% to 12% in the top ten. Treatment specified: around 19 received Ad26.COV2.S at low or high dose, single or two shots; five or six received placebo; per-sample allocation not given. The investigators took samples on day 63 after the first vaccine or placebo injection. The CDR3 has 11 amino acids. V was shortened by 10 bases and J by 2 bases, with 9 bases between the two germline ends. Germline-derived CDR1 and CDR2 are LNHDA and SQIVND (reference sequence).

This specimen was peripheral blood, taken in a trial of Ad26.COV2.S vaccine versus placebo. This chain joins TRBV19 and TRBJ2-7, with D uncertain. The sequence derives from a person aged 18-65 years who received the Ad26.COV2.S COVID-19 vaccine or a placebo. The CDR3, as DNA: TGTGCCACCCAAGGTCCCTACGAGCAGTACTTC. Translation: CATQGPYEQYF.